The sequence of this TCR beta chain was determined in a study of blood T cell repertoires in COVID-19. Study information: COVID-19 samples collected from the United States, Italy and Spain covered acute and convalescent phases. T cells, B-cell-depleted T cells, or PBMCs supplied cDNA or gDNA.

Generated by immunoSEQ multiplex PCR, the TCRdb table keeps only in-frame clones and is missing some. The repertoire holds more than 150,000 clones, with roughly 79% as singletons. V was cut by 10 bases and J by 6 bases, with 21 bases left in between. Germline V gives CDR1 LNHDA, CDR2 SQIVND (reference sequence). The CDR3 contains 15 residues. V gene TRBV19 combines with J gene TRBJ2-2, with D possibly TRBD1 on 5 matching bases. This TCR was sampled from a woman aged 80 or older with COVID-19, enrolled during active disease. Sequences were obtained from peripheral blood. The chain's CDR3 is CATGFWGGVPGELFF. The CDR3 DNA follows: TGTGCCACCGGGTTTTGGGGCGGAGTTCCCGGGGAGCTGTTTTTT. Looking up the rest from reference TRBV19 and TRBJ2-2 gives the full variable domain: DGGITQSPKYLFRKEGQNVTLSCEQNLNHDAMYWYRQDPGQGLRLIYYSQIVNDFQKGDIAEGYSVSREKKESFPLTVTSAQKNPTAFYLCATGFWGGVPGELFFGEGSRLTVL.